This TCR beta chain derives from a study of blood T cell repertoires in COVID-19. Study overall: The United States, Italy and Spain supplied acute and convalescent COVID-19 samples. PBMCs, B-cell-depleted T cells, or T cells provided the cDNA or gDNA that made up the material.

The V gene's germline CDR1 is MNHEY and CDR2 SVGAGI. There are 13 residues in the CDR3. V lost 5 bases to trimming and J lost 2 bases, with 9 bases between them. In the authors' workflow: Nucleated cell number was recorded as an estimate derived from reference gene primer amplification. The table came from immunoSEQ multiplex PCR; TCRdb's copy has only in-frame clones and leaves some out. That table furnishes V, J and clone size, whereas the DNA furnished D and trimming. The sample contains approximately 61,000 clones, about 85% of which appear only once. The sequence came from a man between 65 and 85 years old with acute or convalescent COVID-19. Material for sequencing was peripheral blood. V is TRBV6-5 and J is TRBJ1-1; the D is unclear. CDR3 bases: TGTGCCAGCAGTCTCACGAGAAACACTGAAGCTTTCTTT. It translates to CASSLTRNTEAFF.